Shown below are 8 T cell receptor beta chains from a single sample sequenced in a study of T cell responses to AZD1222 COVID-19 vaccine. Repertoires were generated with immunoSEQ multiplex PCR, while TCRdb's copy carries only in-frame clones and drops some. The sample contains 98,000 or so clones, roughly 90% of which appear only once. Sequencing used peripheral blood, obtained 28 days after the second AZD1222 dose. The origin of the receptors is an adult who received the AZD1222 COVID-19 vaccine.

This clone appeared a few times. The genes are TRBV6-1 and TRBJ2-2; TRBD2 matches at 9 bases. The germline gives CDR1 MNHNS, CDR2 SASEGT. V gave up 3 bases and J gave up 6 bases; unmatched junction bases: 5. This CDR3 is 15 amino acids long. This CDR3 is CASSDGEREAGELFF. The CDR3 DNA reads TGTGCCAGCAGTGACGGTGAGCGGGAGGCCGGGGAGCTGTTTTTT.

The V call is TRBV5-1, the J call TRBJ1-4, with a possible D match to TRBD1 (5 bases). CDR1 and CDR2 (germline): SGHRS, YFSETQ. With 5 bases removed from V and 3 bases from J, the gap between germline ends came to 8 bases. The CDR3 covers 13 residues. This CDR3 reads CASSEQANEKLFF. CDR3 in DNA: TGCGCCAGCAGTGAACAGGCTAATGAAAAACTGTTTTTT.

V usage is TRBV30 and J usage is TRBJ1-5; D gene ambiguous. Trimming took off 3 bases at V and 0 bases at J, with 6 bases between the two ends. CDR1 is GTSNPN, CDR2 SVGIG, per germline (reference sequence). The CDR3 runs to 13 residues. In DNA form, the CDR3 reads TGTGCCTGGAGCAGGAGTAGCAATCAGCCCCAGCATTTT. This codes for CAWSRSSNQPQHF.

On this clone itself: A much larger clone sits a single nucleotide away, making a read error possible. The same CDR3 can be traced to other DNA sequences in this sample. This chain connects TRBV5-8 to TRBJ2-7; TRBD1 matches at 9 bases. The J segment lost 4 bases and the V segment lost 2 bases, leaving 1 base of the junction unmatched. CDR1 and CDR2 from the germline V gene are SGHTS and YDEGEE. The CDR3 contains 13 residues. The CDR3 nucleotides read TGTGCCAGCAGCTTACAGGGGGCGTACGAGCAGTACTTC. Translating gives CASSLQGAYEQYF.

V and J are TRBV27 and TRBJ2-7; 7 positions agree with TRBD2. The V gene's germline CDR1 is MNHEY and CDR2 SMNVEV (reference sequence). With V trimmed by 6 bases and J by 2 bases, 16 bases remained unmatched. CDR3 length: 17 amino acids. In DNA, the CDR3 is TGTGCCAGCAGAAAGAACCAGCCGAACGGGGGGACCTACGAGCAGTACTTC. This translates into CASRKNQPNGGTYEQYF.

This clone was seen more than once but under ten times. V gene TRBV5-6 combines with J gene TRBJ2-1; D is uncertain. Germline V gene data show CDR1 as SGHDT and CDR2 as YYEEEE. The CDR3 runs to 14 residues. V was pared by 4 bases and J by 3 bases, with 11 bases between. For the CDR3, the DNA is TGTGCCAGCAGCAAAGATCGGTACTACAATGAGCAGTTCTTC. This encodes CASSKDRYYNEQFF.

This clone has just a few counts. This rearrangement joins TRBV7-6 to TRBJ1-3; 8 bases map to TRBD1. The CDR3 length is 16 residues. Germline-derived CDR1 and CDR2 are SGHVS and FNYEAQ. V was pared by 7 bases and J by 1 base, with 9 bases of the junction left unmatched. CDR3: CASTRGQGASGNTIYF. The DNA of the CDR3 is TGTGCCAGCACCAGAGGGCAGGGGGCATCTGGAAACACCATATATTTT.

This sequence joins TRBV20-1 and TRBJ2-4, with unresolved D. The length of the CDR3 is 11 residues. Trimming pared 0 bases from V and 13 bases from J, leaving 10 bases between. Germline V gives CDR1 DFQATT, CDR2 SNEGSKA (reference sequence). The CDR3 here is CSARDGIGQYF. The CDR3 DNA follows: TGCAGTGCTAGAGATGGAATCGGCCAGTACTTC.